This entry concerns a single TCR beta chain. What it binds is unknown. The germline gene is not matched at one end of the junction; a read error may be the cause. This entry comes from a study of cytomegalovirus exposure and HLA in healthy donors. Study as a whole: Within an early data release were about 85 million unique TCRs drawn from HLA-typed donors. Points from the study as a whole: About 87% or about 30% of the time was how often most TCR beta V segments were productive, according to an earlier analysis. An analysis that came later showed most CMV-associated TCR beta chains appearing HLA-restricted. Among the sequence variants, a highly shared cluster was likely an artifact of sequencing.

CDR3 length: 14 amino acids. Germline CDR1 is GTSNPN and CDR2 is SVGIG (reference sequence). The PCR employed 60 Vbeta primers together with 13 Jbeta primers. Sequencing was performed with immunoSEQ multiplex PCR; in TCRdb, only in-frame clones are kept and a portion is missing. The table includes about 160,000 clones, 60% to 80% detected once. The sequence derives from a man between 18 and 35 years old in good health and CMV-seropositive. Specimen: PBMCs. This sequence joins TRBV30 and TRBJ2-2, with TRBD2 identical over 7 bases. The CDR3 loop reads CAWSVLAKTGELFF. The CDR3 region has the DNA TGTGCCTGGAGTGTACTAGCGAAGACCGGGGAGCTGTTTTTT. Full variable domain (remainder filled in from reference TRBV30 and TRBJ2-2): SQTIHQWPATLVQPVGSPLSLECTVEGTSNPNLYWYRQAAGRGLQLLFYSVGIGQISSEVPQNLSASRPQDRQFILSSKKLLLSDSGFYLCAWSVLAKTGELFFGEGSRLTVL.